Shown below are 5 T cell receptor beta chains from a single sample sequenced in a study of T cell changes during pregnancy in multiple sclerosis. The assay was immunoSEQ multiplex PCR, and TCRdb's table has in-frame clones only and misses some. The repertoire holds tens of thousands of clones, over 80% seen once, with roughly 2.5% in the top ten. Source: peripheral blood, taken in the second trimester of pregnancy. The source of these receptors is a female donor in good health, enrolled as a control in a pregnancy study.

Note on this clone: Sequence at one end of the junction differs from germline and may be a read error. The rearrangement uses TRBV5-3 and TRBJ2-3; 8 bases fit TRBD2. TRBV5-3 is known as an ORF, though its function is uncertain. The CDR3 spans 15 residues. The CDR3 DNA sequence: TGTGCCAGAAGCTCCACTAGCGGCCGCATTCACTCCCCCCATTTT. It translates to CARSSTSGRIHSPHF.

This chain joins TRBV6-4 and TRBJ2-3, with D maybe TRBD1 (6 bases). CDR3 size: 13 residues. CDR1 is MRHNA and CDR2 is SNTAGT in the germline V gene. V was pared by 4 bases and J by 2 bases, with 7 bases between. The chain's CDR3 is CASSGTDTDTQYF. The DNA for the CDR3 is TGTGCCAGCAGTGGGACAGACACAGATACGCAGTATTTT.

This chain uses TRBV18 with TRBJ2-1, with 9 bases fitting TRBD1. V was pared by 1 base and J by 1 base, with 5 bases of the junction left unmatched. The CDR3 has 17 amino acids. The germline V gene encodes CDR1 KGHSH and CDR2 LQKENI. CDR3: CASSPQLGQGSYNEQFF. The CDR3, as DNA: TGTGCCAGCTCACCACAGTTGGGACAGGGTTCCTACAATGAGCAGTTCTTC.

The gene calls are TRBV28 and TRBJ2-5; possibly TRBD2 for D (5 bases). This CDR3 is 12 amino acids long. Germline-derived CDR1 and CDR2 are MDHEN and SYDVKM. V lost 6 bases, J lost 3 bases, and 8 bases lay in between. CDR3 in DNA: TGTGCCAGCAGAGCCGGGAAAGAGACCCAGTACTTC. Amino acids: CASRAGKETQYF.

The rearrangement uses TRBV27 and TRBJ2-1, with 10 bases aligning to TRBD2. This CDR3 is built from 15 residues. Per the germline V gene, CDR1 is MNHEY and CDR2 is SMNVEV (reference sequence). Germline trimming cut 2 bases from V and 8 bases from J; bases unmatched to any gene: 6. As DNA, the CDR3 is TGTGCCAGCAGTTTAAGTACTAGCGGGATCCATGAGCAGTTCTTC. It encodes CASSLSTSGIHEQFF.